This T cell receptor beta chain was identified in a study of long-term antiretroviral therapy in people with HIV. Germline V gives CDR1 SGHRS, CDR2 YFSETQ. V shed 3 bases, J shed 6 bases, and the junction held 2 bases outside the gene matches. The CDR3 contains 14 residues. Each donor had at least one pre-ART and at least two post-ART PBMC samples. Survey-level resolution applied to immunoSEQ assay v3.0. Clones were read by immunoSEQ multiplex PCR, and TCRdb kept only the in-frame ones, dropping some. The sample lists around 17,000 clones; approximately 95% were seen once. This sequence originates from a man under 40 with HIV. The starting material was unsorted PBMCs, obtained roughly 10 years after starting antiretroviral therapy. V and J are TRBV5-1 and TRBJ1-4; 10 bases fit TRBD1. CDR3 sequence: CASSWTGGDEKLFF. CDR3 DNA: TGCGCCAGCAGCTGGACAGGGGGAGATGAAAAACTGTTTTTT.